The 31 T cell receptor beta chains below come from one sample, sequenced in a study of shared clonotypes between healthy human individuals. The repertoire was sequenced with immunoSEQ multiplex PCR; TCRdb's copy has only in-frame clones and lacks some. The sample contains more than 2 million clones, roughly 94% of which appear only once. Terminally differentiated effector memory CD45RA+ cells were excluded from the naive CD8 cells, which were CD45RO-negative and positively selected for CCR7. Sequenced input: naive CD8+ T cells sorted from blood. These receptors were obtained from a man younger than 35 in good health.

This clone was picked up one time. The V call is TRBV7-6, the J call TRBJ1-5, with D hard to call. This CDR3 is built from 13 residues. Trimming left V 3 bases short and J 6 bases short, with 9 bases between. Germline assignment: CDR1 SGHVS and CDR2 FNYEAQ. The CDR3 DNA reads TGTGCCAGCAGCTTCGAAATCGGTCAGCCCCAGCATTTT. Translating it yields CASSFEIGQPQHF.

The sample holds many counts of this clone. This rearrangement joins TRBV10-3 to TRBJ1-2; a possible D gene is TRBD1 (5 bases). The V and J ends lost 7 bases and 3 bases respectively, with 18 bases between them. The CDR3 has 15 amino acids. Germline V gene data show CDR1 as ENHRY and CDR2 as SYGVKD. The CDR3 coding sequence is TGTGCCATCACCGCCAGGGACGGGCTTGACTATGGCTACACCTTC. Its protein is CAITARDGLDYGYTF.

This chain connects TRBV6-5 to TRBJ2-5; D not resolved. Deletions cut 0 bases from V and 7 bases from J, with 12 bases between. From germline, CDR1 is MNHEY and CDR2 SVGAGI. The CDR3 is 14 residues long. CDR3 sequence: CASSYSETPGTQYF. DNA of the CDR3: TGTGCCAGCAGTTACTCAGAGACCCCCGGGACCCAGTACTTC.

The rearrangement joins TRBV4-2 to TRBJ1-1; 7 positions match TRBD1. Looked up from germline, CDR1 is LGHNA and CDR2 is YNFKEQ. This CDR3 region has 16 residues. V dropped 5 bases and J dropped 7; count of bases not matched to a gene: 16. CDR3 amino acids: CASSDRQGATSREAFF. The CDR3 nucleotides read TGTGCCAGCAGCGACCGACAGGGAGCAACCAGCCGTGAAGCTTTCTTT.

The chain has TRBV9 and TRBJ1-1, with TRBD1 identical over 7 bases. The J segment lost 6 bases and the V segment lost 4 bases, leaving 3 bases of the junction unmatched. The germline CDR1 and CDR2 sequences are SGDLS and YYNGEE. The CDR3 spans 12 residues. The CDR3 region has the DNA TGTGCCAGCAGCCCGGGGACAGCTGAAGCTTTCTTT. It translates to CASSPGTAEAFF.

V gene TRBV7-2 combines with J gene TRBJ2-4; D is ambiguous. CDR1 SGHTA and CDR2 FQGNSA come from the germline V gene. V was cut by 1 base and J by 7 bases, with 8 bases left in between. The CDR3 has 13 amino acids. CDR3 residues: CASSLGRVNIQYF. Written as DNA, the CDR3 is TGTGCCAGCAGCTTAGGACGAGTCAACATTCAGTACTTC.

For this clone: The sample has other DNA sequences that encode this CDR3 too. The J gene is TRBJ1-5, the V gene TRBV10-3; a possible D gene is TRBD1 (6 bases). CDR1 ENHRY and CDR2 SYGVKD come from the germline V gene. V lost 2 bases and J lost 5, with 10 bases in between. CDR3 length equals 14 residues. This chain's CDR3 is CAISERQADQPQHF. CDR3 bases: TGTGCCATCAGTGAGAGACAGGCAGATCAGCCCCAGCATTTT.

The chain carries TRBV19 and TRBJ1-6, with D possibly being TRBD1 (6 bases). The CDR3 sequence is 14 residues long. CDR1 and CDR2 from the germline V gene are LNHDA and SQIVND (reference sequence). V was clipped by 7 bases and J by 6 bases, with 13 bases between them. CDR3 residues: CASTTLDSNSPLHF. DNA for the CDR3: TGTGCCAGTACCACCCTGGACAGTAATTCACCCCTCCACTTT. Filled out from reference TRBV19 and TRBJ1-6, the complete variable domain reads DGGITQSPKYLFRKEGQNVTLSCEQNLNHDAMYWYRQDPGQGLRLIYYSQIVNDFQKGDIAEGYSVSREKKESFPLTVTSAQKNPTAFYLCASTTLDSNSPLHFGNGTRLTVT.

The rearrangement uses TRBV19 and TRBJ2-3, with D hard to call. Per germline, CDR1 LNHDA and CDR2 SQIVND (reference sequence). The CDR3 extends over 14 amino acids. Between the trimmed V and J ends, which lost 3 bases and 0 bases, there was a span of 7 bases. The CDR3 here is CASSMTASTDTQYF. In DNA form, the CDR3 reads TGTGCCAGTAGTATGACGGCTAGCACAGATACGCAGTATTTT.

The chain employs TRBV27 and TRBJ2-7; D remains ambiguous. The germline CDR1 and CDR2 sequences are MNHEY and SMNVEV (reference sequence). Trimming stripped 2 bases from V and 4 bases from J, with 12 bases between. This CDR3 region has 14 residues. In DNA, the CDR3 is TGTGCCAGCAGTTTAGATCCAGGCTGGTACGAGCAGTACTTC. As protein: CASSLDPGWYEQYF.

The chain recombines TRBV27 with TRBJ1-2, with D hard to call. Deletions cut 3 bases from V and 1 base from J, with 9 bases between. The CDR3 runs 14 residues. CDR1 and CDR2 (germline): MNHEY, SMNVEV (reference sequence). The CDR3 here is CASSLLGVNYGYTF. CDR3 sequence (DNA): TGTGCCAGCAGTTTGCTTGGGGTTAACTATGGCTACACCTTC.

This rearrangement joins TRBV27 to TRBJ2-1; tentatively, D is TRBD2 (7 bases). The CDR3 consists of 15 residues. The V and J ends lost 3 bases and 5 bases respectively, with 14 bases between them. Germline loops: CDR1 MNHEY, CDR2 SMNVEV (reference sequence). The CDR3 reads CASSFIVRGHNEQFF. CDR3 nucleotides: TGTGCCAGCAGTTTTATCGTGCGGGGGCACAATGAGCAGTTCTTC.

With respect to this clone: Other DNA sequences in the sample encode the same CDR3. CDR3 nucleotides: TGTGCCAGCAGTTTGACGGATAGCTCCTACGAGCAGTACTTC. Its protein product is CASSLTDSSYEQYF. This rearrangement joins TRBV27 to TRBJ2-7; D gene uncertain. V was clipped by 3 bases and J by 0 bases, with 9 bases between them. CDR1 MNHEY and CDR2 SMNVEV come from the germline V gene (reference sequence). The CDR3 runs to 14 residues.

In DNA, the CDR3 is TGTGCCAGCGCTTCAGGACCCGTCGACGAGCAGTACTTC. Its protein is CASASGPVDEQYF. This chain joins TRBV5-6 and TRBJ2-7; D not certain. V was clipped by 7 bases and J by 5 bases, with 16 bases between them. Germline values: CDR1 SGHDT, CDR2 YYEEEE. This CDR3 is 13 amino acids long. Supplemented by reference TRBV5-6 and TRBJ2-7, the full variable domain reads DAGVTQSPTHLIKTRGQQVTLRCSPKSGHDTVSWYQQALGQGPQFIFQYYEEEERQRGNFPDRFSGHQFPNYSSELNVNALLLGDSALYLCASASGPVDEQYFGPGTRLTVT.

The chain has TRBV2 and TRBJ2-2; D is perhaps TRBD1 (6 bases). The germline CDR1 and CDR2 sequences are SNHLY and FYNNEI. This CDR3 has 13 residues. The germline V and J ends were trimmed by 6 bases and 8 bases, with 13 bases remaining between them. The DNA for the CDR3 is TGTGCCAGCAGGGACAGTAATGCGGGGGAGCTGTTTTTT. This encodes CASRDSNAGELFF.

The chain has TRBV5-4 and TRBJ2-7; possible D gene TRBD1, 5 bases. V lost 7 bases to trimming and J lost 2 bases, with 10 bases between them. Germline V gene lookup returns CDR1 SGHNT and CDR2 YYREEE (reference sequence). This CDR3 comprises 12 residues. The CDR3 nucleotides are TGTGCCAGCGGTCCAGGGACCTACGAGCAGTACTTC. It yields the protein CASGPGTYEQYF.

The CDR3 coding sequence is TGCAGCGTTGACCTAGCGGGGGGATACAATGAGCAGTTCTTC. This gives the protein CSVDLAGGYNEQFF. The gene calls are TRBV29-1 and TRBJ2-1; 11 nucleotides agree with TRBD2. V trimming: 3 bases; J trimming: 4 bases; junction bases outside the gene matches: 2. Germline loops: CDR1 SQVTM, CDR2 ANQGSEA. The CDR3 has 14 residues.

The J gene is TRBJ2-5, the V gene TRBV9, with 11 positions matching TRBD2. Germline V lookup: CDR1 SGDLS, CDR2 YYNGEE. With V trimmed by 3 bases and J by 1 base, 5 bases remained unmatched. CDR3 length: 16 residues. As DNA, the CDR3 is TGTGCCAGCAGCGAGGGACTAGCGGATCTCCAAGAGACCCAGTACTTC. Translated: CASSEGLADLQETQYF.

The chain couples TRBV10-1 to TRBJ2-1; 9 bases match TRBD2. The CDR3 sequence is 13 residues long. Losses at the gene ends were 6 bases for V and 5 bases for J; bases not matched to a gene: 2. Per germline, CDR1 WNHNN and CDR2 SYGVQD (reference sequence). The CDR3 coding sequence is TGCGCCAGCAGAGCGGGGGGTAACAATGAGCAGTTCTTC. This gives the protein CASRAGGNNEQFF.

The chain couples TRBV6-5 to TRBJ2-7; TRBD2 aligns across 7 bases. V was pared by 7 bases and J by 0 bases, with 9 bases of the junction left unmatched. This CDR3 has 15 amino acids. The germline V gene has CDR1 MNHEY and CDR2 SVGAGI. The CDR3: CASTDGSGFSYEQYF. CDR3 nucleotides: TGTGCCAGCACCGACGGTAGCGGGTTCTCCTACGAGCAGTACTTC.

As to this clone: Germline and junction disagree at one end, which may indicate a read error. V usage is TRBV2 and J usage is TRBJ2-2; 10 bases match TRBD2. CDR3 length equals 17 residues. From germline, CDR1 is SNHLY and CDR2 FYNNEI. The CDR3 DNA follows: TGTACCAGCAGTGATCCTAGCGGGGGATTTAGCACCGGGGAGCTGCTTTTT. This codes for CTSSDPSGGFSTGELLF.

This chain joins TRBV2 and TRBJ2-2; a weak D match, TRBD2 (6 bases). The CDR3 runs 15 residues. With 5 bases removed from V and 2 bases from J, the gap between germline ends came to 12 bases. Germline-derived CDR1 and CDR2 are SNHLY and FYNNEI. This CDR3 reads CASSSSLANTGELFF. In nucleotides, the CDR3 is TGTGCCAGCAGTTCTTCACTAGCCAACACCGGGGAGCTGTTTTTT.

Concerning this clone itself: This sample includes further DNA sequences coding for the same CDR3. The chain joins TRBV4-1 to TRBJ2-7; D not certain. V gave up 1 base and J gave up 3 bases, with 7 bases separating them. CDR3 length equals 13 residues. Germline V gives CDR1 MGHRA, CDR2 YSYEKL. The CDR3 protein is CASSQGTDYEQYF. The CDR3, as DNA: TGCGCCAGCAGCCAAGGGACCGACTACGAGCAGTACTTC.

The rearrangement joins TRBV10-3 to TRBJ2-7; D is undetermined. The V and J ends lost 5 bases and 0 bases respectively, with 8 bases between them. The CDR3 is made up of 13 amino acids. Per the germline V gene, CDR1 is ENHRY and CDR2 is SYGVKD. This CDR3 reads CAISPPSSYEQYF. CDR3 coding DNA: TGTGCCATCAGTCCTCCTAGCTCCTACGAGCAGTACTTC.

CDR3 sequence reads: CASSSTSGSSFVTDTQYF. CDR3 DNA: TGTGCCAGCAGTTCTACTAGCGGGAGCTCTTTCGTCACAGATACGCAGTATTTT. V usage is TRBV27 and J usage is TRBJ2-3, with TRBD2 matching 11 bases. This CDR3 is 18 amino acids long. CDR1 and CDR2 from the germline V gene are MNHEY and SMNVEV (reference sequence). Unmatched junction bases numbered 11, after V lost 4 bases and J lost 2 bases.

CDR3 sequence (DNA): TGTGCCAGCAGCTTCGTGGGGGGTGCCACTGAAGCTTTCTTT. It translates to CASSFVGGATEAFF. The chain carries TRBV5-4 and TRBJ1-1; TRBD1 is a possible D gene (5 bases). There are 14 residues in the CDR3. The germline V gene has CDR1 SGHNT and CDR2 YYREEE (reference sequence). The ends were cut back, 2 bases at V and 4 bases at J, with 12 bases in the middle. The variable domain in full, with the rest retrieved from reference TRBV5-4 and TRBJ1-1, is ETGVTQSPTHLIKTRGQQVTLRCSSQSGHNTVSWYQQALGQGPQFIFQYYREEENGRGNFPPRFSGLQFPNYSSELNVNALELDDSALYLCASSFVGGATEAFFGQGTRLTVV.

V gene TRBV4-1 combines with J gene TRBJ2-3, with 9 bases lining up with TRBD1. After removal of 4 bases from V and 8 bases from J, the junction contained 7 bases not matched to a gene. The length of the CDR3 is 14 residues. Germline CDR1 and CDR2: MGHRA and YSYEKL. The CDR3 protein is CASSRGTGGSTQYF. CDR3 in DNA: TGCGCCAGCAGCCGCGGCACAGGGGGCTCTACGCAGTATTTT.

A word on this clone: This specimen includes other DNA sequences encoding the same CDR3. The rearrangement joins TRBV4-1 to TRBJ1-5; the match to TRBD1 covers 9 bases. CDR1 and CDR2 (germline): MGHRA, YSYEKL. The CDR3 extends over 15 amino acids. V was clipped by 3 bases and J by 2 bases; unmatched bases: 2. This CDR3 reads CASSQGQGGNQPQHF. For the CDR3, the DNA is TGCGCCAGCAGCCAGGGACAGGGTGGCAATCAGCCCCAGCATTTT.

This chain links TRBV9 with TRBJ2-7, with 8 bases fitting TRBD2. Trimming at V came to 0 bases and at J to 3 bases, leaving 8 bases not matched to a gene. The CDR3 covers 16 residues. Germline V gene sequence: CDR1 SGDLS, CDR2 YYNGEE. The CDR3 nucleotides are TGTGCCAGCAGCGTAGGAGGTAGCGGGACCCTCTACGAGCAGTACTTC. This gives the protein CASSVGGSGTLYEQYF.

The V call is TRBV4-1, the J call TRBJ1-6; D unclear. V was pared by 0 bases and J by 10 bases, with 10 bases between. The CDR3 is 14 amino acids. From germline, CDR1 is MGHRA and CDR2 YSYEKL. CDR3 sequence (DNA): TGCGCCAGCAGCCAAGATGATGGTGGCTCACCCCTCCACTTT. This codes for CASSQDDGGSPLHF.

This sequence joins TRBV27 and TRBJ2-7; D is perhaps TRBD1 (6 bases). Germline CDR1 is MNHEY and CDR2 is SMNVEV (reference sequence). V lost 7 bases, J lost 0 bases, and 7 bases lay in between. The CDR3 contains 12 residues. The CDR3 DNA is TGTGCCAGCACGGACAGCTCCTACGAGCAGTACTTC. Translation gives CASTDSSYEQYF.